Here is one T cell receptor (beta chain) with its context. Its cognate antigen is unknown. Per the germline V gene, CDR1 is SGHRS and CDR2 is YFSETQ. CDR3 size: 14 residues. V was clipped by 5 bases and J by 2 bases, with 12 bases between them. Incorporated into the TCR beta cDNA libraries were unique molecular identifiers, which served to reduce PCR and sequencing biases. TCRdb called the PCR reads again in MiXCR, with one record for every CDR3 protein. The sample has about 770,000 distinct CDR3 sequences, 35% to 55% seen once. The entry originates in a study of post-analysis software for immune sequencing data. The overall study: Patients with relapsing-remitting, secondary progressive and progressive-relapsing multiple sclerosis courses were all represented. Findings and caveats of the study: Multiple sclerosis was associated with a significant reduction in normalized Chao1 diversity relative to controls. Among 5 or 6 TRBV segments more frequent in patients than controls were TRBV5-6, TRBV5-1 and TRBV20-1.

The TCR was taken from a girl between 10 and 17 years old with multiple sclerosis. The J gene is TRBJ2-3, the V gene TRBV5-1; tentatively, D is TRBD2 (6 bases). The sample comprised blood. CDR3 in amino acids: CASRGDFSTDTQYF. DNA of the CDR3: TGCGCCAGCAGAGGGGACTTTTCCACAGATACGCAGTATTTT.